The 14 T cell receptor beta chains in this list originate from one sample, sequenced in a study of T cell responses to AZD1222 COVID-19 vaccine. Profiling relied on immunoSEQ multiplex PCR, and the TCRdb table lists in-frame clones only, not all of them. Of 110,000 to 150,000 clones in the sample, 75% to 95% are singletons; the top ten hold 3.4%. This specimen was peripheral blood, taken on day 0 of AZD1222 vaccination. The receptors come from an adult in good health.

The chain combines TRBV9 with TRBJ2-2; TRBD2 is a possible D gene (6 bases). The ends were cut back, 2 bases at V and 8 bases at J, with 16 bases in the middle. CDR1 is SGDLS and CDR2 is YYNGEE in the germline V gene. The CDR3 extends over 15 amino acids. CDR3 in DNA: TGTGCCAGCAGCGTCGGCTCTAGCGCGACAGGGGAGCTGTTTTTT. This gives the protein CASSVGSSATGELFF. Supplemented by reference TRBV9 and TRBJ2-2, the full variable domain reads DSGVTQTPKHLITATGQRVTLRCSPRSGDLSVYWYQQSLDQGLQFLIQYYNGEERAKGNILERFSAQQFPDLHSELNLSSLELGDSALYFCASSVGSSATGELFFGEGSRLTVL.

The chain links TRBV7-3 to TRBJ1-2, with 7 bases fitting TRBD1. Germline values: CDR1 SGHTA, CDR2 FQGTGA. The CDR3 spans 17 residues. After removal of 4 bases from V and 6 bases from J, the junction contained 17 bases not matched to a gene. CDR3 amino acids: CASSSTGPKLALDGYTF. In DNA, the CDR3 is TGTGCCAGCAGCTCGACAGGGCCAAAACTTGCTCTGGATGGCTACACCTTC.

This CDR3 reads CASRPTGGEGYTF. The CDR3 DNA sequence: TGTGCCAGCAGGCCCACAGGGGGAGAGGGCTACACCTTC. The chain combines TRBV3-1 (or the pseudogene TRBV3-2) with TRBJ1-2; 8 nucleotides align to TRBD1. Per the germline V gene, CDR1 is LGHDT and CDR2 is YNNKEL (reference sequence). After removal of 6 bases from V and 8 bases from J, the junction contained 8 bases not matched to a gene. This CDR3 is 13 amino acids long.

The chain has TRBV5-6 and TRBJ2-3; 11 bases align to TRBD2. This CDR3 region has 17 residues. Germline V gene lookup returns CDR1 SGHDT and CDR2 YYEEEE. J was trimmed by 4 bases and V by 0 bases; bases with no gene match: 7. CDR3 loop: CASSLEGSGGAADTQYF. Written as DNA, the CDR3 is TGTGCCAGCAGCTTGGAAGGTAGCGGGGGGGCTGCAGATACGCAGTATTTT.

This chain uses TRBV10-3 with TRBJ2-5; D possibly corresponds to TRBD2 (5 bases). This CDR3 has 14 amino acids. CDR1 and CDR2 from the germline V gene are ENHRY and SYGVKD. The V gene lost 7 bases and the J gene lost 2 bases, with 14 bases spanning the gap. CDR3 amino acids: CAITPGADQETQYF. CDR3 in DNA: TGTGCCATCACACCCGGAGCGGATCAAGAGACCCAGTACTTC.

The chain couples TRBV12-3 or TRBV12-4 to TRBJ1-1; D gene ambiguous. V lost 9 bases and J 11 bases, leaving 19 bases between the germline ends. CDR3 length: 12 amino acids. The CDR3: CASTSGVGPAFF. In DNA, the CDR3 is TGTGCCAGTACTTCTGGTGTTGGTCCGGCTTTCTTT.

This chain connects TRBV7-2 to TRBJ2-7, with TRBD2 matching over 7 bases. The CDR3 has 15 residues. The J segment lost 2 bases and the V segment lost 1 base, leaving 5 bases of the junction unmatched. Looked up from germline, CDR1 is SGHTA and CDR2 is FQGNSA. CDR3 residues: CASSLGAGEAYEQYF. The CDR3 nucleotides are TGTGCCAGCAGCTTAGGTGCGGGAGAGGCCTACGAGCAGTACTTC.

The chain employs TRBV7-2 and TRBJ1-1; tentative D call: TRBD1 (6 bases). This CDR3 has 15 amino acids. V dropped 1 base and J dropped 0 bases, with 9 bases sitting between them. The germline V gene encodes CDR1 SGHTA and CDR2 FQGNSA. CDR3 nucleotides: TGTGCCAGCAGCTTAGAGGGGGGCCTGAACACTGAAGCTTTCTTT. It codes for CASSLEGGLNTEAFF.

The chain has TRBV7-9 and TRBJ2-3, with D perhaps TRBD1 (5 bases). Trimming stripped 4 bases from V and 4 bases from J, with 21 bases between. Germline assignment: CDR1 SEHNR and CDR2 FQNEAQ (reference sequence). This CDR3 is 17 amino acids long. The CDR3 DNA reads as TGTGCCAGCAGCTCACTTCCCCGGCAGGGTCGCCCAGATACGCAGTATTTT. It specifies CASSSLPRQGRPDTQYF.

The genes are TRBV4-1 and TRBJ2-2; perhaps TRBD1 as D (5 bases). The CDR3 loop spans 18 amino acids. Trimming removed 2 bases at V and 0 bases at J, with 16 bases between. Germline lookup yields CDR1 MGHRA and CDR2 YSYEKL. The CDR3 DNA reads as TGCGCCAGCAGCCAACGTAGGCAGGGCCCCCCGAACACCGGGGAGCTGTTTTTT. This sequence encodes CASSQRRQGPPNTGELFF.

The CDR3: CASSLGPRRGTNEKLFF. DNA of the CDR3: TGTGCCAGCAGCCTCGGGCCGCGTCGGGGAACTAATGAAAAACTGTTTTTT. J is TRBJ1-4 and V is TRBV27, with D unclear. This CDR3 has 17 residues. The germline V and J ends were trimmed by 6 bases and 1 base, with 18 bases remaining between them. Germline V gene sequence: CDR1 MNHEY, CDR2 SMNVEV (reference sequence).

J is TRBJ1-1 and V is TRBV11-3, with D hard to call. The CDR3 sequence is 15 residues long. Germline CDR1 is SGHNT and CDR2 is YENEEA. With 2 bases removed from V and 0 bases from J, the gap between germline ends came to 10 bases. CDR3 nucleotide sequence: TGTGCCAGCAGCTTATTCACGCTAATGAACACTGAAGCTTTCTTT. Translation: CASSLFTLMNTEAFF.

This clone has a single count. The chain is built from TRBV19 and TRBJ2-7; TRBD1 or TRBD2 may be the D gene (5 bases each). Germline V gene sequence: CDR1 LNHDA, CDR2 SQIVND (reference sequence). CDR3 length: 13 residues. CDR3: CASSLPGPYEQYF. The CDR3 DNA reads as TGTGCTTCTTCTTTACCGGGGCCCTACGAGCAGTACTTC.

The gene calls are TRBV5-6 and TRBJ1-4; D not certain. This CDR3 spans 15 amino acids. V lost 1 base and J 7 bases, leaving 14 bases between the germline ends. CDR1 and CDR2 from the germline V gene are SGHDT and YYEEEE. The CDR3 DNA sequence: TGTGCCAGCAGCTTGCCGATGGACGGGATTGAAAAACTGTTTTTT. It encodes CASSLPMDGIEKLFF.